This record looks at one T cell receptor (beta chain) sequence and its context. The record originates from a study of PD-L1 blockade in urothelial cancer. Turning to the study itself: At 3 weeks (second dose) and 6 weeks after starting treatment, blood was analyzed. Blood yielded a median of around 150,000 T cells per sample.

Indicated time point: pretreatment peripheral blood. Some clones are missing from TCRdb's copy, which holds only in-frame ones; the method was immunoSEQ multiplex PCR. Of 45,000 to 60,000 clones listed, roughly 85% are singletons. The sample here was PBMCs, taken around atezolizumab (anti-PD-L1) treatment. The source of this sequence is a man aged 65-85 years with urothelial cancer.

CDR3 in DNA: TGTGCCAGCAGCTCTCGGACAGGGGAGGAGGGTGAGCAGTTCTTC. Residues: CASSSRTGEEGEQFF. The chain employs TRBV11-3 and TRBJ2-1, with TRBD1 matching 9 bases. V trimming: 4 bases; J trimming: 9 bases; junction bases outside the gene matches: 10. The CDR3 sequence is 15 residues long. Germline CDR1 and CDR2: SGHNT and YENEEA.